The 30 T cell receptor beta chains presented below share a single source sample, sequenced in a study of graft-versus-host responses after intestinal transplantation. Antigens for these TCRs are unknown. TCRdb's table, derived via immunoSEQ multiplex PCR, lists solely in-frame clones and lacks some. The sample gives 80,000 to 100,000 clones, approximately 90% of which show up once; approximately 0.064% is in the top ten. This specimen consisted of unstimulated CD8+ T cells sorted from spleen or lymph node cells, obtained before transplant. The source of these receptors is a human donor who was the organ donor for an intestinal transplant.

The chain joins TRBV5-5 to TRBJ1-5; D gene unclear. Germline CDR1 reads SGHKS; CDR2 reads YYEKEE (reference sequence). The CDR3 loop spans 14 amino acids. V was pared by 4 bases and J by 0 bases, with 8 bases between. Written as DNA, the CDR3 is TGTGCCAGCAGCCCCCGGTTTAGCAATCAGCCCCAGCATTTT. Translation: CASSPRFSNQPQHF.

This chain joins TRBV28 and TRBJ1-2; TRBD1 aligns across 9 bases. The CDR3 sequence is 15 residues long. Trimming took 9 bases from V and 1 from J; bases not matched to a gene: 9. Germline CDR1 and CDR2: MDHEN and SYDVKM. The CDR3 is CASLRTGDLNYGYTF. The CDR3 bases are TGTGCCAGTCTCCGGACAGGGGACCTTAACTATGGCTACACCTTC.

The chain uses TRBV4-1 and TRBJ2-1; 7 nucleotides line up with TRBD2. Trimming took 4 bases from V and 8 from J; bases not matched to a gene: 14. Germline values: CDR1 MGHRA, CDR2 YSYEKL. The CDR3 is made up of 16 amino acids. The CDR3 loop reads CASSLSRGGSPYEQFF. CDR3 nucleotide sequence: TGCGCCAGCAGCCTATCTCGGGGAGGGTCTCCGTATGAGCAGTTCTTC.

The J gene is TRBJ1-5, the V gene TRBV6-5; 7 nucleotides align to TRBD1. The CDR3 is made up of 15 amino acids. The V gene end was trimmed by 6 bases and the J gene end by 0 bases; junction bases not matched to a gene: 5. CDR1 and CDR2 from the germline V gene are MNHEY and SVGAGI. CDR3 region: CASRTRQGSNQPQHF. The CDR3 bases are TGTGCCAGCAGGACTCGACAGGGTAGCAATCAGCCCCAGCATTTT.

The V gene is TRBV27, the J gene TRBJ1-2; 9 bases agree with TRBD1. The CDR3 is made up of 14 amino acids. The germline V gene has CDR1 MNHEY and CDR2 SMNVEV (reference sequence). J gave up 4 bases and V 5 bases, and 5 bases lay outside the gene matches. This CDR3 is CASSGTGGVYGYTF. For the CDR3, the DNA is TGTGCCAGCAGTGGCACAGGGGGCGTCTATGGCTACACCTTC.

The rearrangement uses TRBV5-4 and TRBJ1-4, with 7 bases aligning to TRBD1. There are 13 residues in the CDR3. Germline loops: CDR1 SGHNT, CDR2 YYREEE (reference sequence). Trimming took 4 bases from V and 11 from J; bases not matched to a gene: 8. The CDR3 coding sequence is TGTGCCAGCAGCCAAGCCCCGGACAGGAAACTGTTTTTT. This sequence encodes CASSQAPDRKLFF.

The V and J genes are TRBV6-6 and TRBJ2-3; D perhaps matches TRBD2 (6 bases). V lost 8 bases to trimming and J lost 1 base, with 16 bases between them. The CDR3 runs 15 residues. In germline, CDR1 is MNHNY, CDR2 SVGAGI (reference sequence). CDR3 residues: CASCVRGGGTDTQYF. The DNA for the CDR3 is TGTGCCAGCTGTGTTCGCGGAGGGGGCACAGATACGCAGTATTTT.

The chain is built from TRBV5-1 and TRBJ2-1, with 7 nucleotides matching TRBD1. Per the germline V gene, CDR1 is SGHRS and CDR2 is YFSETQ. CDR3 length: 14 amino acids. The V segment lost 1 base and the J segment 5 bases; nucleotides outside the gene matches: 3. As DNA, the CDR3 is TGCGCCAGCAGCTTGTGGGACAGTAACAATGAGCAGTTCTTC. Its translation: CASSLWDSNNEQFF.

CDR3 region: CASSTTGGGTEAFF. The CDR3 DNA reads as TGTGCCAGCAGTACTACAGGGGGCGGCACTGAAGCTTTCTTT. This rearrangement joins TRBV27 to TRBJ1-1; TRBD1 aligns across 9 bases. Germline assignment: CDR1 MNHEY and CDR2 SMNVEV (reference sequence). Unmatched junction bases numbered 5, after V lost 5 bases and J lost 4 bases. The CDR3 extends over 14 amino acids.

The V gene is TRBV27, the J gene TRBJ2-3; 7 positions agree with TRBD2. The J segment lost 3 bases and the V segment lost 4 bases, leaving 13 bases of the junction unmatched. Germline V CDR1 and CDR2: MNHEY, SMNVEV (reference sequence). CDR3 length: 17 amino acids. The CDR3 sequence: CASSYSPGGVGTDTQYF. CDR3 sequence (DNA): TGTGCCAGCAGTTACTCCCCTGGGGGGGTGGGTACAGATACGCAGTATTTT.

The rearrangement links TRBV10-3 to TRBJ2-5, with D perhaps TRBD2 (6 bases). Germline V CDR1 and CDR2: ENHRY, SYGVKD. The CDR3 totals 14 residues. Trimming shortened V by 4 bases and J by 3 bases, and 12 bases separated the two germline ends. This CDR3 is CAISGLWGEETQYF. DNA of the CDR3: TGTGCCATCAGTGGCCTTTGGGGGGAAGAGACCCAGTACTTC.

The J gene is TRBJ2-3, the V gene TRBV7-1; 12 nucleotides agree with TRBD2. TRBV7-1 is labeled an ORF, and its function is uncertain. Trimming cost V 3 bases and J 2 bases; bases outside gene matches: 27. CDR3 length equals 24 residues. CDR3 in DNA: TGTGCCAGCAGCTCCATACTAGCGGGAGGCTCCTCCCAACTCCGTCCCTCTGTCACAGATACGCAGTATTTT. This codes for CASSSILAGGSSQLRPSVTDTQYF.

This rearrangement joins TRBV14 to TRBJ2-1; 8 bases are shared with TRBD1. V was clipped by 5 bases and J by 8 bases; unmatched bases: 14. CDR3 length: 16 amino acids. Germline CDR1 is SGHDN and CDR2 is FVKESK. Written as DNA, the CDR3 is TGTGCCAGCAGCTCCGGGACAGGTATCCGACAGCATGAGCAGTTCTTC. It translates to CASSSGTGIRQHEQFF. The complete variable domain, with remaining parts taken from reference TRBV14 and TRBJ2-1, reads EAGVTQFPSHSVIEKGQTVTLRCDPISGHDNLYWYRRVMGKEIKFLLHFVKESKQDESGMPNNRFLAERTGGTYSTLKVQPAELEDSGVYFCASSSGTGIRQHEQFFGPGTRLTVL.

The CDR3 is CASSFRRDYEQYF. For the CDR3, the DNA is TGTGCCAGCAGCTTCCGACGGGACTACGAGCAGTACTTC. V usage is TRBV7-6 and J usage is TRBJ2-7, with TRBD2 as a possible D gene (5 bases). The CDR3 extends over 13 amino acids. Per germline, CDR1 SGHVS and CDR2 FNYEAQ. The V and J ends lost 3 bases and 3 bases respectively, with 9 bases between them.

V gene TRBV13 combines with J gene TRBJ2-1; D may be TRBD1 (6 bases). CDR1 and CDR2 (germline): PRHDT, FYEKMQ (reference sequence). CDR3 length equals 13 residues. Trimming cost V 2 bases and J 8 bases, with 10 bases left between them. The CDR3, as DNA: TGTGCCAGCAGCTTACAGGGGAATGATGAGCAGTTCTTC. Protein product: CASSLQGNDEQFF.

The CDR3 region has the DNA TGTGCCAGCACCCTCCCCCCTCCAATAGCGGGGACGGCCGGGGAGCTGTTTTTT. The encoded protein is CASTLPPPIAGTAGELFF. The chain carries TRBV28 and TRBJ2-2; 8 bases match TRBD2. Germline values: CDR1 MDHEN, CDR2 SYDVKM. V lost 7 bases and J lost 6; bases outside the gene matches: 19. This CDR3 comprises 18 residues.

The chain joins TRBV9 to TRBJ2-7, with a possible D match to TRBD2 (5 bases). The germline gives CDR1 SGDLS, CDR2 YYNGEE. V gave up 0 bases and J gave up 7 bases, with 11 bases separating them. This CDR3 has 13 amino acids. Here the CDR3 reads CASSVAGVGEQYF. The CDR3 nucleotides read TGTGCCAGCAGCGTAGCCGGGGTAGGGGAGCAGTACTTC. Filled out from reference TRBV9 and TRBJ2-7, the complete variable domain reads DSGVTQTPKHLITATGQRVTLRCSPRSGDLSVYWYQQSLDQGLQFLIQYYNGEERAKGNILERFSAQQFPDLHSELNLSSLELGDSALYFCASSVAGVGEQYFGPGTRLTVT.

This clone is a singleton in its sample. This sequence joins TRBV6-1 and TRBJ1-2; 7 bases are a match to TRBD1. Germline values: CDR1 MNHNS, CDR2 SASEGT. The V and J ends lost 1 base and 4 bases, in that order; junction bases with no gene match: 12. There are 17 residues in the CDR3. CDR3 in amino acids: CASSEGDRTWDGYGYTF. Here the CDR3 DNA reads TGTGCCAGCAGTGAAGGGGACAGAACTTGGGACGGCTATGGCTACACCTTC.

J is TRBJ2-6 and V is TRBV6-1, with a weak D call TRBD1 (6 bases). V lost 4 bases to trimming and J lost 0 bases, with 13 bases between them. This CDR3 region has 17 residues. Germline V gene sequence: CDR1 MNHNS, CDR2 SASEGT. Here the CDR3 reads CASSGWGPSSGANVLTF. The CDR3 coding sequence is TGTGCCAGCAGTGGGTGGGGGCCCAGCTCTGGGGCCAACGTCCTGACTTTC.

The gene calls are TRBV11-2 and TRBJ2-2; D remains ambiguous. In germline, CDR1 is SGHAT, CDR2 FQNNGV. The CDR3 runs to 13 residues. Trimming removed 7 bases from V and 4 bases from J, with 10 bases in between. In DNA form, the CDR3 reads TGTGCCAGCACCCTTTCGGGCACCGGGGAGCTGTTTTTT. Translating gives CASTLSGTGELFF.

This clone was observed once. The gene calls are TRBV6-5 and TRBJ1-1; D is undetermined. Germline CDR1 is MNHEY and CDR2 is SVGAGI. Deletions cut 4 bases from V and 5 bases from J, with 8 bases between. CDR3 length: 12 residues. This CDR3 is CASSWGGTEAFF. The CDR3 coding sequence is TGTGCCAGCAGTTGGGGAGGGACTGAAGCTTTCTTT.

The genes are TRBV5-4 and TRBJ2-5, with 7 bases lining up with TRBD2. V lost 1 base, J lost 1 base, and 4 bases stayed unmatched. Looked up from germline, CDR1 is SGHNT and CDR2 is YYREEE (reference sequence). The CDR3 runs to 15 residues. The CDR3 bases are TGTGCCAGCAGCTTGACTAGCGCCACCCAAGAGACCCAGTACTTC. It encodes CASSLTSATQETQYF. Complete variable domain (other parts from reference TRBV5-4 and TRBJ2-5): ETGVTQSPTHLIKTRGQQVTLRCSSQSGHNTVSWYQQALGQGPQFIFQYYREEENGRGNFPPRFSGLQFPNYSSELNVNALELDDSALYLCASSLTSATQETQYFGPGTRLLVL.

This chain uses TRBV28 with TRBJ2-1, with a weak D call TRBD2 (6 bases). Trimming left V 2 bases short and J 4 bases short, with 12 bases between. CDR1 is MDHEN and CDR2 is SYDVKM in the germline V gene. The CDR3 sequence is 15 residues long. This CDR3 reads CASSLPGLLYNEQFF. The CDR3 DNA reads TGTGCCAGCAGTTTACCGGGACTCCTATACAATGAGCAGTTCTTC.

The chain links TRBV28 to TRBJ2-7, with 7 bases fitting TRBD1. V trimming: 5 bases; J trimming: 2 bases; junction bases outside the gene matches: 6. Germline V gene lookup returns CDR1 MDHEN and CDR2 SYDVKM. This CDR3 comprises 14 residues. The CDR3 sequence: CASSPTGNPYEQYF. In DNA form, the CDR3 reads TGTGCCAGCAGTCCGACAGGGAATCCCTACGAGCAGTACTTC.

The V and J genes are TRBV5-4 and TRBJ2-1; possible D gene TRBD1, 6 bases. This CDR3 is built from 12 residues. Germline-derived CDR1 and CDR2 are SGHNT and YYREEE (reference sequence). V was clipped by 3 bases and J by 8 bases, with 9 bases between them. In DNA, the CDR3 is TGTGCCAGCAGCTCCGAGGGGGATGAGCAGTTCTTC. This codes for CASSSEGDEQFF.

The V and J genes are TRBV28 and TRBJ2-5, with 7 nucleotides matching TRBD1. The CDR3 spans 14 residues. The V gene's germline CDR1 is MDHEN and CDR2 SYDVKM. V lost 7 bases and J lost 5; bases outside the gene matches: 10. CDR3 in amino acids: CASNPDRVYETQYF. CDR3 sequence (DNA): TGTGCCAGCAACCCAGACAGGGTATACGAGACCCAGTACTTC.

The V call is TRBV7-3, the J call TRBJ2-7, with unresolved D. Germline-derived CDR1 and CDR2 are SGHTA and FQGTGA. The CDR3 sequence is 13 residues long. Trimming pared 2 bases from V and 3 bases from J, leaving 8 bases between. The CDR3 bases are TGTGCCAGCAGCTTAGGGCAGTTCTACGAGCAGTACTTC. Protein: CASSLGQFYEQYF.

The chain carries TRBV4-1 and TRBJ2-7; D may be TRBD1 (5 bases). CDR1 MGHRA and CDR2 YSYEKL come from the germline V gene. V lost 5 bases to trimming and J lost 4 bases, with 18 bases between them. CDR3 length: 15 residues. The CDR3 reads CASSALSSGSYEQYF. In DNA, the CDR3 is TGCGCCAGCAGCGCCCTCTCCTCAGGGTCGTACGAGCAGTACTTC.

The chain is built from TRBV7-3 and TRBJ1-2; D is undetermined. Trimming left V 0 bases short and J 0 bases short, with 5 bases between. The germline V gene has CDR1 SGHTA and CDR2 FQGTGA. This CDR3 region has 14 residues. The chain's CDR3 is CASSLTPTNYGYTF. The CDR3 DNA reads TGTGCCAGCAGCTTAACTCCAACTAACTATGGCTACACCTTC.

The chain has TRBV28 and TRBJ1-5; D gene ambiguous. Trimming took off 5 bases at V and 3 bases at J, with 2 bases between the two ends. This CDR3 has 11 amino acids. The V gene's germline CDR1 is MDHEN and CDR2 SYDVKM. This chain's CDR3 is CASSLNQPQHF. The CDR3 DNA follows: TGTGCCAGCAGTCTCAATCAGCCCCAGCATTTT.